This TCR beta chain was identified in a study of blood T cell repertoires in COVID-19. Study background: Acute and convalescent COVID-19 samples came from the United States, Italy and Spain. The analysed material was cDNA or gDNA that came from T cells, B-cell-depleted T cells, or PBMCs.

A few counts support this clone. Germline-derived CDR1 and CDR2 are MNHEY and SMNVEV (reference sequence). The ends lost 2 bases at V and 0 bases at J; junction bases unmatched: 7. This CDR3 comprises 17 residues. Using immunoSEQ multiplex PCR, the repertoire was profiled, and TCRdb retains in-frame clones only, with some absent. The sample shows 270,000 or so clones, about four fifths of them seen only once. This receptor was taken from a woman between 50 and 59 years old who had recovered from COVID-19. Sequencing was done on a sample of peripheral blood. The V gene is TRBV27, the J gene TRBJ2-5, with 9 bases that match TRBD2. In DNA, the CDR3 is TGTGCCAGCAGTTTAGCGGGGGGGGTAGACTACCAAGAGACCCAGTACTTC. This encodes CASSLAGGVDYQETQYF.